Presented here are 21 T cell receptor beta chains from one specimen sequenced in a study of CD8+CD57+ T cells in acquired aplastic anemia. The sequenced patients had an expansion of CD8+CD57+ cells seen by flow cytometry. It was genomic DNA that served as the template for profiling TCR beta VDJ and CDR3. One entry per CDR3 protein results from TCRdb running MiXCR on the reads. The data show approximately 95,000 distinct CDR3 sequences, roughly 70% seen once. The sequenced sample consisted of sorted CD4+, CD8+, or CD8+CD57+ T cells (not recorded which) from PBMCs. The receptors here all came from a human donor with aplastic anemia.

This clonotype was detected many times. The J gene is TRBJ1-3, the V gene TRBV29-1, with 8 bases matching TRBD1. Germline trimming cut 4 bases from V and 0 bases from J; bases unmatched to any gene: 14. There are 18 residues in the CDR3. In germline, CDR1 is SQVTM, CDR2 ANQGSEA. Here the CDR3 DNA reads TGCAGCGTTGTGGACAGGGACCAAACTACTAACTCTGGAAACACCATATATTTT. Encoded protein: CSVVDRDQTTNSGNTIYF.

The CDR3 DNA follows: TGTGCCACCAGCAGAGATATAAGTACAACCGGGGAGCTGTTTTTT. Its protein product is CATSRDISTTGELFF. The V and J genes are TRBV15 and TRBJ2-2; D gene uncertain. V was cut by 0 bases and J by 5 bases, with 10 bases left in between. Germline assignment: CDR1 LNHNV and CDR2 YYDKDF (reference sequence). The CDR3 length is 15 residues.

This clonotype was seen only a few times. The genes are TRBV20-1 and TRBJ2-5; 9 bases align to TRBD1. Looked up from germline, CDR1 is DFQATT and CDR2 is SNEGSKA (reference sequence). The trim removed 6 bases at V and 4 bases at J, leaving 3 bases unmatched. This CDR3 comprises 12 residues. In DNA, the CDR3 is TGCAGTGCCGACAGGGGGGGAGAGACCCAGTACTTC. Translating it yields CSADRGGETQYF.

Concerning this clonotype itself: At one end, the junction sequence differs from germline, possibly due to a read error. The chain couples TRBV10-3 to TRBJ1-1, with TRBD1 as a possible D gene (5 bases). Germline CDR1 ENHRY, CDR2 SYGVKD. The CDR3 has 13 amino acids. The CDR3 sequence: CAISEDRWTEAFF. The CDR3 DNA is TGTGCCATCAGTGAGGACAGATGGACTGAAGCCTTCTTT.

The rearrangement uses TRBV7-8 and TRBJ2-7; tentatively, D is TRBD2 (5 bases). The germline V gene encodes CDR1 SGHVS and CDR2 FQNEAQ. Trimming took 8 bases from V and 1 from J, leaving 12 bases between them. The CDR3 runs to 13 residues. As DNA, the CDR3 is TGTGCCAGCGTGAGGGAAGTTTCCTACGAGCAGTACTTC. Amino acids: CASVREVSYEQYF. Complete variable domain (other parts from reference TRBV7-8 and TRBJ2-7): GAGVSQSPRYKVAKRGQDVALRCDPISGHVSLFWYQQALGQGPEFLTYFQNEAQLDKSGLPSDRFFAERPEGSVSTLKIQRTQQEDSAVYLCASVREVSYEQYFGPGTRLTVT.

The chain has TRBV7-6 and TRBJ2-7; unclear D gene. The length of the CDR3 is 14 residues. With 2 bases removed from V and 6 bases from J, the gap between germline ends came to 14 bases. The V gene's germline CDR1 is SGHVS and CDR2 FNYEAQ. The CDR3: CASSLIHPPIEQYF. The CDR3 coding sequence is TGTGCCAGCAGCTTAATCCACCCTCCGATCGAGCAGTACTTC.

The chain has TRBV24-1 and TRBJ2-3, with D perhaps TRBD2 (5 bases). This CDR3 is built from 13 residues. Between the trimmed V and J ends, which lost 9 bases and 2 bases, there was a span of 11 bases. Germline V gene sequence: CDR1 KGHDR, CDR2 SFDVKD. The CDR3, as DNA: TGTGCCACCCAGGACTCCTACACAGATACGCAGTATTTT. Protein: CATQDSYTDTQYF.

This clonotype was detected once. The junction differs from germline at one of its ends, possibly a read error. The rearrangement uses TRBV9 and TRBJ2-2; D not certain. The germline V gene has CDR1 SGDLS and CDR2 YYNGEE. This CDR3 has 12 residues. CDR3 bases: TGTGCCGGCAGCGCCTACCCCGGGGAGCTGTTTTTT. It specifies CAGSAYPGELFF.

Many counts were recorded for this clonotype. The chain combines TRBV14 with TRBJ2-7, with D unresolved. The germline V and J ends were trimmed by 1 base and 2 bases, with 18 bases remaining between them. CDR1 is SGHDN, CDR2 FVKESK, per germline. The CDR3 sequence is 17 residues long. DNA of the CDR3: TGTGCCAGCAGCCAAGCTACAAGACCTACCTCAACCTACGAGCAGTACTTC. As protein: CASSQATRPTSTYEQYF. Full variable domain (outside the CDR3, taken from reference TRBV14 and TRBJ2-7): EAGVTQFPSHSVIEKGQTVTLRCDPISGHDNLYWYRRVMGKEIKFLLHFVKESKQDESGMPNNRFLAERTGGTYSTLKVQPAELEDSGVYFCASSQATRPTSTYEQYFGPGTRLTVT.

The genes are TRBV13 and TRBJ1-6, with D possibly TRBD1 on 5 matching bases. This CDR3 has 13 residues. V lost 3 bases, J lost 15 bases, and 15 bases lay in between. Looked up from germline, CDR1 is PRHDT and CDR2 is FYEKMQ (reference sequence). The CDR3 spells CASSFGGRDHLHF. CDR3 bases: TGTGCCAGCAGCTTCGGGGGAAGGGATCACCTCCACTTT.

This chain links TRBV19 with TRBJ2-7, with 8 bases matching TRBD2. CDR3 size: 15 residues. V shed 6 bases and J 3 bases; nucleotides not matched to a gene: 10. Germline V gene sequence: CDR1 LNHDA, CDR2 SQIVND (reference sequence). Here the CDR3 reads CASSPGRGAYYEQYF. CDR3 DNA sequence: TGTGCCAGTAGCCCTGGGCGGGGGGCCTACTACGAGCAGTACTTC.

The chain combines TRBV5-4 with TRBJ2-5, with TRBD1 identical over 12 bases. The CDR3 runs 13 residues. V was clipped by 10 bases and J by 4 bases; unmatched bases: 5. CDR1 is SGHNT and CDR2 is YYREEE in the germline V gene (reference sequence). The CDR3 loop is CAGRDRGRETQYF. The DNA of the CDR3 is TGTGCCGGGAGGGACAGGGGGCGAGAGACCCAGTACTTC. Full variable domain (remainder filled in from reference TRBV5-4 and TRBJ2-5): ETGVTQSPTHLIKTRGQQVTLRCSSQSGHNTVSWYQQALGQGPQFIFQYYREEENGRGNFPPRFSGLQFPNYSSELNVNALELDDSALYLCAGRDRGRETQYFGPGTRLLVL.

The rearrangement uses TRBV14 and TRBJ2-1, with D unresolved. This CDR3 region has 9 residues. With 4 bases removed from V and 13 bases from J, the gap between germline ends came to 5 bases. Germline loops: CDR1 SGHDN, CDR2 FVKESK. CDR3 loop: CASSRIQFF. CDR3 nucleotides: TGTGCCAGCAGCCGGATCCAGTTCTTC.

The genes are TRBV20-1 and TRBJ2-3; D uncertain. Germline CDR1 is DFQATT and CDR2 is SNEGSKA (reference sequence). The CDR3 contains 11 residues. Trimming removed 1 base from V and 6 bases from J, with 5 bases in between. CDR3 sequence (DNA): TGCAGTGCTAGAGTGGGGGATACGCAGTATTTT. This gives the protein CSARVGDTQYF.

This clonotype was picked up a small number of times. The J gene is TRBJ1-1, the V gene TRBV29-1; D might be TRBD1 (5 bases). Germline loops: CDR1 SQVTM, CDR2 ANQGSEA. The CDR3 extends over 13 amino acids. Trimming left V 2 bases short and J 5 bases short, with 12 bases between. The CDR3 nucleotides read TGCAGCGTTGAACGGGGGAGAGCTACTGAAGCTTTCTTT. It encodes CSVERGRATEAFF.

This clonotype was recorded a few times. This chain joins TRBV9 and TRBJ1-6; TRBD1 matches 8 bases. The V gene's germline CDR1 is SGDLS and CDR2 YYNGEE. V lost 0 bases, J lost 9 bases, and 8 bases stayed unmatched. The CDR3 has 16 amino acids. The CDR3 loop reads CASSVGRAGGGSPLHF. The CDR3 bases are TGTGCCAGCAGCGTAGGCCGGGCAGGGGGCGGTTCACCCCTCCACTTT.

The chain recombines TRBV12-3 or TRBV12-4 with TRBJ2-3; 14 nucleotides line up with TRBD2. The junction had 9 bases not matched to a gene; V was cut back by 6 bases and J by 7 bases. The CDR3 has 16 amino acids. The CDR3 region is CASSPGLAGAGYTQYF. As DNA, the CDR3 is TGTGCCAGCAGCCCGGGACTAGCGGGAGCGGGGTATACGCAGTATTTT.

The rearrangement uses TRBV10-3 and TRBJ2-5; TRBD1 agrees at 10 bases. Germline V lookup: CDR1 ENHRY, CDR2 SYGVKD. The CDR3 length is 17 residues. V was pared by 2 bases and J by 0 bases, with 6 bases of the junction left unmatched. The CDR3 reads CAISETRQGANQETQYF. For the CDR3, the DNA is TGTGCCATCAGTGAGACCCGACAGGGGGCCAACCAAGAGACCCAGTACTTC.

The gene calls are TRBV20-1 and TRBJ1-1; D remains ambiguous. There are 12 residues in the CDR3. Germline V CDR1 and CDR2: DFQATT, SNEGSKA (reference sequence). The CDR3 region is CSERGRSTEAFF. In nucleotides, the CDR3 is TGCAGCGAACGGGGAAGGAGCACTGAAGCTTTCTTT.

This chain links TRBV4-1 with TRBJ2-5; weak D call: TRBD2 (6 bases). The CDR3 contains 13 residues. CDR1 is MGHRA and CDR2 is YSYEKL in the germline V gene. Trimming took 8 bases from V and 1 from J, leaving 11 bases between them. CDR3 region: CASGTGVQETQYF. The CDR3 DNA is TGCGCCAGCGGTACGGGAGTCCAAGAGACCCAGTACTTC.

The chain employs TRBV11-2 and TRBJ2-7, with D possibly matching TRBD1 (5 bases). The CDR3 consists of 14 residues. Germline lookup yields CDR1 SGHAT and CDR2 FQNNGV. The germline V and J ends were trimmed by 4 bases and 3 bases, with 13 bases remaining between them. The CDR3 loop reads CASSSPDKFYEQYF. The DNA for the CDR3 is TGTGCCAGCAGCTCGCCGGACAAATTCTACGAGCAGTACTTC.